This TCR beta chain was found in a study of cytomegalovirus exposure and HLA in healthy donors. Points from the study as a whole: That first-cohort TCR clusters tended to co-occur in the 95 to 150 validation repertoires was found in a later analysis.

As for this clone: No antigen is known for it.

Here immunoSEQ multiplex PCR was the method, and the copy in TCRdb shows in-frame clones only, minus some. The sample holds about 98,000 clones, more than 85% seen once. CDR3 length: 14 amino acids. Trimming removed 0 bases from V and 4 bases from J, with 9 bases in between. Germline loops: CDR1 LGHNA, CDR2 YNFKEQ. The TCR originated in a man between 18 and 29 years old in good health and CMV-seropositive. The sample consisted of PBMCs. This sequence joins TRBV4-2 and TRBJ2-5, with TRBD2 as a possible D gene (5 bases). The chain's CDR3 is CASSQDLSGETQYF. For the CDR3, the DNA is TGTGCCAGCAGCCAAGATCTCAGCGGAGAGACCCAGTACTTC.